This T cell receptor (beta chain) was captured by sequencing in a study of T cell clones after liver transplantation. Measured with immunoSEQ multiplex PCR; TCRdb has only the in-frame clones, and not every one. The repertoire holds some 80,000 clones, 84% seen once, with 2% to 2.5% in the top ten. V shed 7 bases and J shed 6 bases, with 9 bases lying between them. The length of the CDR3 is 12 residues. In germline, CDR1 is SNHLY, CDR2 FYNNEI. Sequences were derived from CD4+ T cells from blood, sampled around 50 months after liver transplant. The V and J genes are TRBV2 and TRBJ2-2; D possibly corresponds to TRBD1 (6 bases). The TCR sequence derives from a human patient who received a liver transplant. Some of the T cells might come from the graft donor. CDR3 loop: CASNKGAGELFF. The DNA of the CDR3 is TGTGCCAGCAATAAGGGGGCCGGGGAGCTGTTTTTT.